The 12 T cell receptor beta chains in this list originate from one sample, sequenced in a study of T cell responses to AZD1222 COVID-19 vaccine. Data came from immunoSEQ multiplex PCR; TCRdb stores just in-frame clones and leaves some out. The sample consists of about 140,000 clones, roughly nine tenths of them appearing once. The specimen comprised peripheral blood, sampled on day 0 of AZD1222 vaccination. The source of these receptors is an adult in good health.

Concerning this clone itself: The sample holds other DNA sequences that translate to the same CDR3. This chain joins TRBV10-3 and TRBJ1-2; D not certain. V lost 2 bases and J 2 bases, leaving 6 bases between the germline ends. The CDR3 is 13 amino acids. CDR1 is ENHRY and CDR2 is SYGVKD in the germline V gene. The CDR3 loop is CAISETVNYGYTF. CDR3 in DNA: TGTGCCATCAGTGAGACAGTAAACTATGGCTACACCTTC.

Details on this clone: This sample also contains other DNA sequences that code for the same CDR3. The chain recombines TRBV29-1 with TRBJ2-2, with 9 bases identical to TRBD2. The germline gives CDR1 SQVTM, CDR2 ANQGSEA. Trimming removed 6 bases from V and 4 bases from J; junction bases left unmatched: 15. The CDR3 is 17 residues long. The CDR3 loop reads CSVERLAGGRSTGELFF. In nucleotides, the CDR3 is TGCAGCGTAGAAAGGCTGGCGGGGGGGCGAAGCACCGGGGAGCTGTTTTTT.

The rearrangement joins TRBV18 to TRBJ1-2, with TRBD1 matching 9 bases. The V and J ends lost 3 bases and 1 base, in that order; junction bases with no gene match: 3. The CDR3 has 15 amino acids. Per germline, CDR1 KGHSH and CDR2 LQKENI. DNA of the CDR3: TGTGCCAGCTCACCGGTGGACAGGGGTAACTATGGCTACACCTTC. The encoded protein is CASSPVDRGNYGYTF.

The chain employs TRBV18 and TRBJ1-3; D not resolved. The CDR3 spans 15 residues. V lost 8 bases and J 7 bases, leaving 21 bases between the germline ends. CDR1 and CDR2 from the germline V gene are KGHSH and LQKENI. The CDR3 bases are TGTGCCAGCCTCACCAAAGTCGGGGTGGAGAACACCATATATTTT. It yields the protein CASLTKVGVENTIYF.

V usage is TRBV5-4 and J usage is TRBJ1-2, with 7 positions matching TRBD1. Germline CDR1 SGHNT, CDR2 YYREEE (reference sequence). This CDR3 is 14 amino acids long. V dropped 3 bases and J dropped 1; count of bases not matched to a gene: 3. For the CDR3, the DNA is TGTGCCAGCAGCTCGGGACAGCTTAACTATGGCTACACCTTC. Translating it yields CASSSGQLNYGYTF.

J is TRBJ2-7 and V is TRBV5-1, with TRBD2 matching over 13 bases. V shed 0 bases and J 0 bases; nucleotides not matched to a gene: 0. CDR3 size: 16 residues. CDR1 SGHRS and CDR2 YFSETQ come from the germline V gene. The CDR3 bases are TGCGCCAGCAGCTTGGGGACTAGCGGGAGCTCCTACGAGCAGTACTTC. This encodes CASSLGTSGSSYEQYF.

The chain joins TRBV2 to TRBJ2-3, with D tentatively TRBD1 or TRBD2 (6 bases each). The length of the CDR3 is 13 residues. V was pared by 10 bases and J by 4 bases, with 15 bases between. Germline CDR1 is SNHLY and CDR2 is FYNNEI. In DNA, the CDR3 is TGTGCCAAGGTCCCGGAGGGGGCAGATACGCAGTATTTT. Its protein product is CAKVPEGADTQYF.

The chain employs TRBV19 and TRBJ2-3, with 7 bases matching TRBD2. This CDR3 region has 17 residues. The germline gives CDR1 LNHDA, CDR2 SQIVND (reference sequence). The junction had 14 bases not matched to a gene; V was cut back by 5 bases and J by 3 bases. DNA for the CDR3: TGTGCCAGTAGTTCCCCGACCCTCAGGGAGGGAACAGATACGCAGTATTTT. It specifies CASSSPTLREGTDTQYF. Full variable domain (rest looked up from reference TRBV19 and TRBJ2-3): DGGITQSPKYLFRKEGQNVTLSCEQNLNHDAMYWYRQDPGQGLRLIYYSQIVNDFQKGDIAEGYSVSREKKESFPLTVTSAQKNPTAFYLCASSSPTLREGTDTQYFGPGTRLTVL.

The genes are TRBV6-4 and TRBJ1-4; possibly TRBD1 for D (5 bases). The CDR3 consists of 17 residues. The V end lost 0 bases, the J end lost 8 bases, and 19 bases lay between the germline ends. Germline V lookup: CDR1 MRHNA, CDR2 SNTAGT. The CDR3 loop reads CASSDSLIRGFREKLFF. The DNA for the CDR3 is TGTGCCAGCAGTGACTCGTTAATCCGGGGGTTTCGGGAAAAACTGTTTTTT.

The chain uses TRBV11-3 and TRBJ1-1; the D is unclear. Germline V gene data show CDR1 as SGHNT and CDR2 as YENEEA. This CDR3 has 13 amino acids. Trimming removed 1 base from V and 7 bases from J, with 10 bases in between. This chain's CDR3 is CASSLGGDSEAFF. The CDR3 region has the DNA TGTGCCAGCAGCTTAGGGGGTGATAGTGAAGCTTTCTTT. The full variable domain, rest sourced from reference TRBV11-3 and TRBJ1-1, is EAGVVQSPRYKIIEKKQPVAFWCNPISGHNTLYWYLQNLGQGPELLIRYENEEAVDDSQLPKDRFSAERLKGVDSTLKIQPAELGDSAVYLCASSLGGDSEAFFGQGTRLTVV.

The J gene is TRBJ2-7, the V gene TRBV18; a possible D gene is TRBD2 (5 bases). The CDR3 is 17 residues long. V lost 3 bases to trimming and J lost 0 bases, with 18 bases between them. CDR1 and CDR2 (germline): KGHSH, LQKENI. Written as DNA, the CDR3 is TGTGCCAGCTCACCCGCTGTTGCGGGTTTCAGCTCCTACGAGCAGTACTTC. Translating gives CASSPAVAGFSSYEQYF.

The count of this clone is one. The chain recombines TRBV11-3 with TRBJ2-7; no definite D call. Germline CDR1 reads SGHNT; CDR2 reads YENEEA. V lost 5 bases, J lost 6 bases, and 11 bases lay in between. CDR3 size: 12 residues. CDR3 DNA sequence: TGTGCCAGCAGCGGGAACCAGGTCGAGCAGTACTTC. Its translation: CASSGNQVEQYF.